The rows below give T cell receptor beta chains drawn from one sample of a study of shared T cell receptors in the human thymus. Profiling relied on immunoSEQ multiplex PCR, and the TCRdb table lists in-frame clones only, not all of them. The data contain about 540,000 clones, around 78% of them singletons. This sample was also put to use in a study of human thymus T cells.

The sample comprised thymocytes. These receptors were obtained from a boy under three years old with a congenital heart defect. The CDR3 runs from the conserved cysteine through the conserved F or W. D genes are given only for firm matches. Part of the rows lack a size; the others show once, few, many or a class for expanded clones.

CASSLSVQAGPIYEQYF	TGTGCCAGCAGCTTATCCGTTCAGGCAGGCCCCATATACGAGCAGTACTTC	TRBV7-9	.	TRBJ2-7	.
CASSSGGSYEQYF	TGTGCCAGCAGTTCCGGGGGAAGCTACGAGCAGTACTTC	TRBV28	.	TRBJ2-7	.
CASSPWGVSGTDTQYF	TGTGCCAGCTCACCTTGGGGGGTTTCCGGCACAGATACGCAGTATTTT	TRBV18	few	TRBJ2-3	.
CASRSESQGEYGYTF	TGTGCCAGCAGAAGCGAGTCCCAGGGCGAGTATGGCTACACCTTC	TRBV11-2	once	TRBJ1-2	.
CASSQGPNGTSFSREQYF	TGCGCCAGCAGCCAAGGACCCAACGGGACTAGCTTTTCTCGGGAGCAGTACTTC	TRBV4-3	.	TRBJ2-7	TRBD2
CASSLNRRRQSYGYTF	TGTGCCAGCAGCTTAAACCGGAGGCGCCAGTCCTATGGCTACACCTTC	TRBV7-9	.	TRBJ1-2	.
CASSEQGAGYEQYF	TGTGCCAGCAGTGAACAGGGGGCAGGGTACGAGCAGTACTTC	TRBV6-4	.	TRBJ2-7	TRBD1
CASSADLSGQTASTDTQYF	TGCGCCAGCAGCGCAGACCTTAGCGGTCAGACTGCTAGCACAGATACGCAGTATTTT	TRBV5-1	.	TRBJ2-3	.
CSVEDPGSPAGELFF	TGCAGCGTTGAAGACCCCGGGTCGCCGGCCGGGGAGCTGTTTTTT	TRBV29-1	.	TRBJ2-2	.
CASSPRTPTLPDTQYF	TGTGCCAGCTCACCGCGGACTCCCACGCTCCCAGATACGCAGTATTTT	TRBV18	once	TRBJ2-3	.
CAWSRQGIAKNIQYF	TGTGCCTGGAGTAGACAGGGGATAGCCAAAAACATTCAGTACTTC	TRBV30	.	TRBJ2-4	TRBD1
CASSLRTASYNEQFF	TGTGCCAGCAGCTTAAGGACAGCTTCCTACAATGAGCAGTTCTTC	TRBV11-2	few	TRBJ2-1	.
CASSSYRAAGEYGYTF	TGTGCCAGCAGTTCCTACCGGGCGGCGGGAGAATATGGCTACACCTTC	TRBV6-5	few	TRBJ1-2	.
CASSLLDRKRGYGYTF	TGTGCCAGCAGCCTCCTGGACCGCAAGCGGGGCTATGGCTACACCTTC	TRBV11-2	.	TRBJ1-2	.
CASSYGAGRSDTQYF	TGTGCCAGCAGTTATGGCGCGGGAAGGTCAGATACGCAGTATTTT	TRBV27	.	TRBJ2-3	.
CASSTQTGGTEAFF	TGTGCCAGCAGTACTCAGACAGGGGGCACTGAAGCTTTCTTT	TRBV6-6	once	TRBJ1-1	TRBD1
CASSQDGGLAGSYEQYF	TGTGCCAGCAGCCAAGATGGGGGACTAGCGGGATCCTACGAGCAGTACTTC	TRBV4-2	.	TRBJ2-7	TRBD2
CASSSIQGANQPQHF	TGTGCCAGCAGCTCCATACAGGGGGCCAATCAGCCCCAGCATTTT	TRBV28	.	TRBJ1-5	TRBD1